This is a list of T cell receptor beta chains from one sample in a study of T cell repertoires in cytomegalovirus infection. One entry per CDR3 protein, called by TCRdb with MiXCR from the reads. The sample has 300,000 or so distinct CDR3 sequences, roughly a tenth seen once. The specimen was PBMCs. The receptors shown here come from a human donor in good health (CMV status not recorded). Some clones in this sample may be carry-over from other donors' samples. Each CDR3 is given with its conserved first and last residue. Each record gives: clone size, D gene, J gene, CDR3 length, V gene, CDR3 DNA, CDR3 protein. The D gene is left open where the match is weak. Only some rows state a clone size, as once, few, many or a class for expanded clones.

NA,TRBD1,TRBJ1-3,13,TRBV19,TGTGCCAGTGACAGGGAAAATAGAAACACCATATATTTT,CASDRENRNTIYF
many,NA,TRBJ2-1,15,TRBV7-3,TGTGCCAGCAGCTTCGGGGGCGAACCTTACAATGAGCAGTTCTTC,CASSFGGEPYNEQFF
NA,NA,TRBJ1-3,18,TRBV11-2,TGTGCCAGCCGACATCAACAGGGTTTCACTGGCTCTGGAAACACCATATATTTT,CASRHQQGFTGSGNTIYF
many,NA,TRBJ1-2,11,TRBV7-9,TGTGCCAGCAGCTTATTTATCGACTACACCTTC,CASSLFIDYTF
many,TRBD1,TRBJ1-6,15,TRBV28,TGTGCCAGCAGCCCGGGGGACAGGGGGTCATCACCCCTCCACTTT,CASSPGDRGSSPLHF
NA,NA,TRBJ1-6,15,TRBV7-9,TGTGCCAGCAGCTCCCGGGCGGCCTATAATTCACCCCTCCACTTT,CASSSRAAYNSPLHF
many,TRBD1,TRBJ2-1,15,TRBV29-1,TGCAGCGTTGAGGCTCCGGGACAGGGGGTCCATGAGCAGTTCTTC,CSVEAPGQGVHEQFF
many,NA,TRBJ2-1,14,TRBV6-2/TRBV6-3,TGTGCCAGCAGTCGGGACGGTTTCTACAATGAGCAGTTCTTC,CASSRDGFYNEQFF
NA,NA,TRBJ2-1,12,TRBV24-1,TGTGCCACCAGTGATAAATACAATGAGCAGTTCTTC,CATSDKYNEQFF
many,NA,TRBJ1-3,16,TRBV7-2,TGTGCCAGCAGCTTAAGGGCAGGAGGTACTGGAAACACCATATATTTT,CASSLRAGGTGNTIYF
few,NA,TRBJ1-4,16,TRBV2,TGTGCCAGCCTTTTCCCCGGGGGTGCAACTAATGAAAAACTGTTTTTT,CASLFPGGATNEKLFF
many,NA,TRBJ2-2,13,TRBV2,TGTGCCAGCAGTGAGGATGGAGGACGGGAGCTGTTTTTT,CASSEDGGRELFF
NA,NA,TRBJ1-2,12,TRBV5-1,TGCGCCAGTAGCGGCAGGGCCGATGGCTACACCTTC,CASSGRADGYTF
many,NA,TRBJ1-2,12,TRBV2,TGTGCCAGCACCACTGGGGGGCTTGGCTACACCTTC,CASTTGGLGYTF
many,TRBD1,TRBJ1-4,14,TRBV2,TGTGCCAGCAGGTTGACAGGGCGGGATGAAAAACTGTTTTTT,CASRLTGRDEKLFF
many,TRBD1,TRBJ2-3,18,TRBV6-2/TRBV6-3,TGTGCCAGCAGTTACCACATCCTCGGACAGGGAGAAACAGATACGCAGTATTTT,CASSYHILGQGETDTQYF
many,TRBD1,TRBJ2-3,14,TRBV2,TGTGCCAGCAGTGGGGGACAGGGATCAGATACGCAGTATTTT,CASSGGQGSDTQYF
many,NA,TRBJ2-1,15,TRBV5-1,TGCGCCAGCAGCTTTACAGGGAGCTCCTACAATGAGCAGTTCTTC,CASSFTGSSYNEQFF
few,NA,TRBJ2-5,15,TRBV6-5,TGTGCCAGCAGTTACGGAGGTTCCGCCCAAGAGACCCAGTACTTC,CASSYGGSAQETQYF
NA,NA,TRBJ1-1,12,TRBV29-1,TGCAGCGTAACAGGGTTTGCCACTGAAGCTTTCTTT,CSVTGFATEAFF
few,NA,TRBJ2-4,13,TRBV19,TGTGCCACCCTATCAGGGTTAGAAAACATTCAGTACTTC,CATLSGLENIQYF
many,NA,TRBJ2-2,13,TRBV10-3,TGTGCCATCAGTGCCGACTACACCGGGGAGCTGTTTTTT,CAISADYTGELFF
many,NA,TRBJ2-5,15,TRBV28,TGTGCCAGCAGTTTTTCAGGGGCGTCAGGAGAGACCCAGTACTTC,CASSFSGASGETQYF
NA,NA,TRBJ1-1,14,TRBV20-1,TGCAGTGCTAGAGCTCTGGGGAGAAACACTGAAGCTTTCTTT,CSARALGRNTEAFF
NA,TRBD1,TRBJ1-5,18,TRBV3-1,TGTGCCAGCAGCCCGGGACAGGGCCCCTACGGGAGCAATCAGTCCCAGCATTTT,CASSPGQGPYGSNQSQHF
many,NA,TRBJ2-7,15,TRBV10-3,TGTGCCATCAGTGAGTTAGAACGGGGGAACTACGAGCAGTACTTC,CAISELERGNYEQYF
few,TRBD1,TRBJ1-5,14,TRBV3-1,TGTGCCAGCAGCCAGAACAGGGGTAATCAGCCCCAGCATTTT,CASSQNRGNQPQHF
NA,TRBD1,TRBJ1-2,17,TRBV5-6,TGTGCCAGCAGATTAACCGGGACAGGGCTCTCCAACTATGGCTACACCTTC,CASRLTGTGLSNYGYTF
NA,TRBD2,TRBJ2-1,20,TRBV19,TGTGCCAGTAGTATTCTGGGACTAGCGGGGGGACCACATTCCTACAATGAGCAGTTCTTC,CASSILGLAGGPHSYNEQFF
many,TRBD2,TRBJ2-5,15,TRBV20-1,TGCAGTGCTAGGGGACTAGCGGGGCTAGTGGAGACCCAGTACTTC,CSARGLAGLVETQYF
many,TRBD1,TRBJ2-2,16,TRBV6-6,TGTGCCAGCAGTTACCGGACAGGGGGCGCGCCCGGGGAGCTGTTTTTT,CASSYRTGGAPGELFF
few,NA,TRBJ2-5,15,TRBV24-1,TGTGCCACCAGTGACCCTCTTAGCAACCAAGAGACCCAGTACTTC,CATSDPLSNQETQYF
few,TRBD2,TRBJ2-1,16,TRBV5-1,TGCGCCAGCAGCTTGGGAAGCGGGGGCAGTTACAATGAGCAGTTCTTC,CASSLGSGGSYNEQFF